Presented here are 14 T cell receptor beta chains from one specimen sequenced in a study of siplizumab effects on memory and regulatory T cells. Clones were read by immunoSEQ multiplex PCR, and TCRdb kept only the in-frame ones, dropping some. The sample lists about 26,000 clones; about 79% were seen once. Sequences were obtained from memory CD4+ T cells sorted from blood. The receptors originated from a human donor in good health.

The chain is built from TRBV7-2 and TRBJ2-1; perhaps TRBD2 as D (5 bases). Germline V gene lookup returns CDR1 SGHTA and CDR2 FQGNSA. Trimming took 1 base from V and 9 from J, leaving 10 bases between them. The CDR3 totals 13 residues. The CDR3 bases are TGTGCCAGCAGCTTAGAGCTAGCCCCTGAGCAGTTCTTC. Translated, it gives CASSLELAPEQFF.

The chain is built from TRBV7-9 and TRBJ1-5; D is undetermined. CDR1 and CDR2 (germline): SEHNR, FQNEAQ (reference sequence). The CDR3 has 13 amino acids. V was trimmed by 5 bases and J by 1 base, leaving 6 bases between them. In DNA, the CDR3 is TGTGCCAGCAGCCCTGACAGCAATCAGCCCCAGCATTTT. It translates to CASSPDSNQPQHF. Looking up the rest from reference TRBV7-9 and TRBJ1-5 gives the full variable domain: DTGVSQNPRHKITKRGQNVTFRCDPISEHNRLYWYRQTLGQGPEFLTYFQNEAQLEKSRLLSDRFSAERPKGSFSTLEIQRTEQGDSAMYLCASSPDSNQPQHFGDGTRLSIL.

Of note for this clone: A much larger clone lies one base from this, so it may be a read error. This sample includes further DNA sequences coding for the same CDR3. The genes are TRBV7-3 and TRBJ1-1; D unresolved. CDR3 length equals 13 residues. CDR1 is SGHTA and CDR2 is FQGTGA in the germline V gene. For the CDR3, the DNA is TGTGCCAGCAGCTTACGCCCGACGGCTGAAGCCTTCTTT. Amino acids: CASSLRPTAEAFF.

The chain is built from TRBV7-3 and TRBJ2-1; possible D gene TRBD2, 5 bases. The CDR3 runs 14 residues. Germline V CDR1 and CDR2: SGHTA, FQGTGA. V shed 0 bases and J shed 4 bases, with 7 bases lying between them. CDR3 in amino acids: CASSLTRDYNEQFF. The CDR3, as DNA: TGTGCCAGCAGCTTAACGAGGGATTACAATGAGCAGTTCTTC.

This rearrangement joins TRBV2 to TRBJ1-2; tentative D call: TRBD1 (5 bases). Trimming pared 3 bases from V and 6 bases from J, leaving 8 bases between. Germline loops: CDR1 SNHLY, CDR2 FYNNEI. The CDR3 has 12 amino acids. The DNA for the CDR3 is TGTGCCAGCAGTGAGAGGGGTAATGGCTACACCTTC. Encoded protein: CASSERGNGYTF.

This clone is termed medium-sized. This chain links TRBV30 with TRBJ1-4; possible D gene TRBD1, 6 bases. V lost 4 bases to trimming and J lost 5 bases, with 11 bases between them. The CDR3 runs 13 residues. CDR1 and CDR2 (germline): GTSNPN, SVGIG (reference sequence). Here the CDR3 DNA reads TGTGCCTGGAACGGAGGGGGGAATGAAAAACTGTTTTTT. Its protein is CAWNGGGNEKLFF.

The CDR3 DNA is TGTGCCAGCAGCGTCCGGACTAGCGAGCTCTACAATGAGCAGTTCTTC. Translated, it gives CASSVRTSELYNEQFF. The rearrangement uses TRBV9 and TRBJ2-1, with 9 positions matching TRBD2. The germline V gene encodes CDR1 SGDLS and CDR2 YYNGEE. This CDR3 has 16 amino acids. V dropped 2 bases and J dropped 3; count of bases not matched to a gene: 6.

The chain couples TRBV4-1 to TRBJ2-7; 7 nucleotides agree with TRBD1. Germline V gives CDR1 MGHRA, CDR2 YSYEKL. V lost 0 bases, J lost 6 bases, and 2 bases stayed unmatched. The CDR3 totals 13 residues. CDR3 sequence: CASSQDQGVEQYF. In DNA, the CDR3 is TGCGCCAGCAGCCAAGATCAGGGGGTCGAGCAGTACTTC.

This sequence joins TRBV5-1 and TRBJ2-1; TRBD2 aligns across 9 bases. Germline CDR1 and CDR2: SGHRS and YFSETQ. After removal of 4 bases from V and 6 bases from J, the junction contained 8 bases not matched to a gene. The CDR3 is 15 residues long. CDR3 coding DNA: TGCGCCAGCAGCGATTCGGGCGGGAGGGCCAATGAGCAGTTCTTC. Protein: CASSDSGGRANEQFF.

CDR3 region: CASSSTVSYGYTF. CDR3 DNA sequence: TGTGCCAGCAGTTCAACAGTCTCCTATGGCTACACCTTC. This chain links TRBV11-3 with TRBJ1-2; D remains ambiguous. V was pared by 6 bases and J by 4 bases, with 12 bases between. The CDR3 runs 13 residues. In germline, CDR1 is SGHNT, CDR2 YENEEA.

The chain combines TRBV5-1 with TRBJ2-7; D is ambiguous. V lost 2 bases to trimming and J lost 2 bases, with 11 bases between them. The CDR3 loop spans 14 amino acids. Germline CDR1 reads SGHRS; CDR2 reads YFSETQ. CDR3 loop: CASSLGRTTYEQYF. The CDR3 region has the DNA TGCGCCAGCAGCTTAGGAAGAACCACCTACGAGCAGTACTTC.

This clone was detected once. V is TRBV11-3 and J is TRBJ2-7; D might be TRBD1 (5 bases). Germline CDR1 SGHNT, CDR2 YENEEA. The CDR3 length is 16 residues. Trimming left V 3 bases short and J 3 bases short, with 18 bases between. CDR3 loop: CASSFPPGFGLYEQYF. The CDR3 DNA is TGTGCCAGCAGCTTCCCCCCAGGGTTCGGCCTCTACGAGCAGTACTTC.

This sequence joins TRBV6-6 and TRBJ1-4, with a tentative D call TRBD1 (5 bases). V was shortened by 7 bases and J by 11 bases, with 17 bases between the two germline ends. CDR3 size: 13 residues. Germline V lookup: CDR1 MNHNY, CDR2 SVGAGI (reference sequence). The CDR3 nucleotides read TGTGCCAGCAAAAGGACATCCGAAGGCAAACTGTTTTTT. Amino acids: CASKRTSEGKLFF.

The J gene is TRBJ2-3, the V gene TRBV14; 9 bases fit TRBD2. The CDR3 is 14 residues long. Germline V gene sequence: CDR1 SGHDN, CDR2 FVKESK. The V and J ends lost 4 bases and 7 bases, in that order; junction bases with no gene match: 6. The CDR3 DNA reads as TGTGCCAGCAGCCCCCGGACTAGCGCCAATACGCAGTATTTT. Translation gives CASSPRTSANTQYF.